Shown below are 23 T cell receptor beta chains from a single sample sequenced in a study of T cell repertoires in cytomegalovirus infection. For these TCRs, the target antigens are not known. A single record per CDR3 protein comes from TCRdb applying MiXCR to the reads. This table has approximately 260,000 distinct CDR3 sequences, 22% appearing once. Specimen: cultured PBMCs, collected from culture after CMV antigen stimulation. The receptors stem from a human donor in good health (CMV status not recorded). Some clones in this sample may be carry-over from other donors' samples.

The V call is TRBV12-3 or TRBV12-4, the J call TRBJ1-5, with TRBD1 as a possible D gene (5 bases). V was trimmed by 3 bases and J by 3 bases, leaving 9 bases between them. This CDR3 comprises 14 residues. This CDR3 is CASSLGTNNQPQHF. DNA for the CDR3: TGTGCCAGCAGTTTGGGGACGAACAATCAGCCCCAGCATTTT.

The rearrangement uses TRBV4-1 and TRBJ1-2, with D possibly matching TRBD1 (5 bases). Per germline, CDR1 MGHRA and CDR2 YSYEKL. V was trimmed by 1 base and J by 4 bases, leaving 13 bases between them. CDR3 length: 15 amino acids. For the CDR3, the DNA is TGCGCCAGCAGCCAAGTTGCGACAGACGTCTATGGCTACACCTTC. Translation: CASSQVATDVYGYTF.

This clonotype occurred a few times. The CDR3 sequence is CASSYRQGFTDTQYF. Here the CDR3 DNA reads TGTGCCAGCAGTTACAGACAGGGCTTCACAGATACGCAGTATTTT. The J gene is TRBJ2-3, the V gene TRBV6-2 or TRBV6-3; the match to TRBD1 covers 7 bases. Looked up from germline, CDR1 is MNHEY and CDR2 is SVGEGT. This CDR3 is 15 amino acids long. Trimming removed 2 bases from V and 2 bases from J; junction bases left unmatched: 4.

The V gene is TRBV19, the J gene TRBJ1-6; the match to TRBD1 covers 8 bases. V was clipped by 4 bases and J by 10 bases; unmatched bases: 15. From germline, CDR1 is LNHDA and CDR2 SQIVND (reference sequence). There are 17 residues in the CDR3. This CDR3 reads CASSTIQGAASASPLHF. The DNA of the CDR3 is TGTGCCAGTAGTACGATCCAGGGGGCCGCTTCCGCATCACCCCTCCACTTT.

This clonotype was detected many times. The chain has TRBV7-2 and TRBJ2-1; TRBD2 agrees at 7 bases. Germline V gene data show CDR1 as SGHTA and CDR2 as FQGNSA. The CDR3 spans 13 residues. After removal of 5 bases from V and 9 bases from J, the junction contained 7 bases not matched to a gene. In DNA form, the CDR3 reads TGTGCCAGCAGCCCCGGACTAGTCGGTGAGCAGTTCTTC. Translation: CASSPGLVGEQFF.

This clonotype occurred a few times. V is TRBV6-2 or TRBV6-3 and J is TRBJ2-7, with 7 bases fitting TRBD2. The germline gives CDR1 MNHEY, CDR2 SVGEGT. The V and J ends lost 2 bases and 6 bases, in that order; junction bases with no gene match: 10. The CDR3 extends over 15 amino acids. This CDR3 reads CASSYRRRELLEQYF. The CDR3 coding sequence is TGTGCCAGCAGTTACAGGCGGCGGGAGCTACTCGAGCAGTACTTC.

The gene calls are TRBV9 and TRBJ2-6; D may correspond to TRBD1 or TRBD2 (6 bases each). This CDR3 has 18 residues. In germline, CDR1 is SGDLS, CDR2 YYNGEE. The V end lost 3 bases, the J end lost 2 bases, and 18 bases lay between the germline ends. The CDR3 DNA is TGTGCCAGCAGCGAGAGGGGGGTTGGGACCCCTGGGGCCAACGTCCTGACTTTC. Translated, it gives CASSERGVGTPGANVLTF.

This clonotype was observed a single time. V gene TRBV7-3 combines with J gene TRBJ2-5, with D unresolved. CDR3 length: 12 residues. V was cut by 5 bases and J by 4 bases, with 8 bases left in between. Per germline, CDR1 SGHTA and CDR2 FQGTGA. The CDR3 nucleotides read TGTGCCAGCAGCCGACCTCTAGAGACCCAGTACTTC. Translating it yields CASSRPLETQYF.

This clonotype occurred a few times. The rearrangement uses TRBV29-1 and TRBJ2-2; possibly TRBD1 for D (5 bases). CDR3 length: 13 amino acids. Per the germline V gene, CDR1 is SQVTM and CDR2 is ANQGSEA. V gave up 4 bases and J gave up 6 bases, with 12 bases separating them. The CDR3 loop is CSVVSRVPGELFF. The CDR3 nucleotides are TGCAGCGTTGTTAGCAGGGTGCCCGGGGAGCTGTTTTTT.

V and J are TRBV5-4 and TRBJ2-1, with D unclear. Trimming took 4 bases from V and 6 from J, leaving 11 bases between them. Germline CDR1 and CDR2: SGHNT and YYREEE (reference sequence). The CDR3 sequence is 13 residues long. CDR3 nucleotide sequence: TGTGCCAGCAGCAAAATCGATTCCAATGAGCAGTTCTTC. This encodes CASSKIDSNEQFF.

This clonotype came up many times. This rearrangement joins TRBV6-1 to TRBJ2-3; 16 bases agree with TRBD2. V shed 2 bases and J 7 bases; nucleotides not matched to a gene: 18. The CDR3 loop spans 21 amino acids. Germline CDR1 and CDR2: MNHNS and SASEGT. This CDR3 is CASSEWNGTSGRAGVSNTQYF. The CDR3 DNA follows: TGTGCCAGCAGTGAATGGAACGGGACTAGCGGGAGGGCTGGGGTTTCGAATACGCAGTATTTT.

This clonotype has only a few counts. The rearrangement uses TRBV7-2 and TRBJ1-2; 7 nucleotides agree with TRBD1. Germline CDR1 and CDR2: SGHTA and FQGNSA. The CDR3 consists of 14 residues. Trimming cost V 0 bases and J 3 bases; bases outside gene matches: 1. The CDR3 spells CASSLAGQHYGYTF. The CDR3, as DNA: TGTGCCAGCAGCTTAGCGGGACAGCACTATGGCTACACCTTC.

The chain links TRBV20-1 to TRBJ2-5, with 8 bases lining up with TRBD1. Germline CDR1 and CDR2: DFQATT and SNEGSKA (reference sequence). The CDR3 consists of 16 residues. J was trimmed by 5 bases and V by 0 bases; bases with no gene match: 11. The CDR3 here is CSARDPSRGRVETQYF. The CDR3 region has the DNA TGCAGTGCTAGAGACCCCTCCAGGGGGCGCGTGGAGACCCAGTACTTC.

This clonotype was picked up a small number of times. The genes are TRBV10-3 and TRBJ1-4; 8 bases are shared with TRBD1. This CDR3 has 15 residues. The germline CDR1 and CDR2 sequences are ENHRY and SYGVKD. J gave up 4 bases and V 8 bases, and 9 bases lay outside the gene matches. DNA for the CDR3: TGTGCCATCTCCCCGGCGGACAGGGATAATGAAAAACTGTTTTTT. Translating gives CAISPADRDNEKLFF.

This clonotype was detected ten times or more. CDR3 in amino acids: CASSIGGNEQFF. CDR3 in DNA: TGTGCCAGCAGTATAGGTGGCAATGAGCAGTTCTTC. The chain couples TRBV7-2 to TRBJ2-1; unclear D gene. This CDR3 is built from 12 residues. The V end was cut by 6 bases, the J end by 6 bases, with 9 bases between. The V gene's germline CDR1 is SGHTA and CDR2 FQGNSA. Filled out from reference TRBV7-2 and TRBJ2-1, the complete variable domain reads GAGVSQSPSNKVTEKGKDVELRCDPISGHTALYWYRQSLGQGLEFLIYFQGNSAPDKSGLPSDRFSAERTGGSVSTLTIQRTQQEDSAVYLCASSIGGNEQFFGPGTRLTVL.

This clonotype was found a few times. V gene TRBV6-1 combines with J gene TRBJ2-3, with TRBD1 matching 7 bases. CDR3 length: 16 residues. Trimming took 3 bases from V and 1 from J; bases not matched to a gene: 7. Germline V gives CDR1 MNHNS, CDR2 SASEGT. The CDR3 bases are TGTGCCAGCAGTGAGACAGGGCTACCCGGCACAGATACGCAGTATTTT. Amino acid sequence: CASSETGLPGTDTQYF.

This clonotype was observed a handful of times. The genes are TRBV12-3 or TRBV12-4 and TRBJ2-7, with 15 bases matching TRBD2. With V trimmed by 7 bases and J by 7 bases, 5 bases remained unmatched. The CDR3 covers 14 residues. Here the CDR3 reads CASTGTSGRWEQYF. The CDR3 DNA is TGTGCCAGCACCGGGACTAGCGGGAGGTGGGAGCAGTACTTC.

This clonotype was counted only a few times. The chain has TRBV20-1 and TRBJ1-3; D is unclear. Per germline, CDR1 DFQATT and CDR2 SNEGSKA (reference sequence). The V gene lost 3 bases and the J gene lost 0 bases, with 3 bases spanning the gap. The CDR3 extends over 12 amino acids. The CDR3: CSARNSGNTIYF. CDR3 coding DNA: TGCAGTGCTAGGAACTCTGGAAACACCATATATTTT.

There are a few counts of this clonotype. V and J are TRBV2 and TRBJ2-1; 7 positions match TRBD2. Unmatched junction bases numbered 13, after V lost 3 bases and J lost 5 bases. Germline V gives CDR1 SNHLY, CDR2 FYNNEI. The CDR3 is 17 amino acids. CDR3 loop: CASSDPFPREKNNEQFF. As DNA, the CDR3 is TGTGCCAGCAGTGACCCCTTTCCGCGGGAGAAGAACAATGAGCAGTTCTTC.

This clonotype was detected a few times. This sequence joins TRBV7-2 and TRBJ2-3; maybe TRBD2 (6 bases). The V and J ends lost 2 bases and 11 bases respectively, with 17 bases between them. CDR1 is SGHTA and CDR2 is FQGNSA in the germline V gene. This CDR3 comprises 14 residues. CDR3 loop: CASSLHGSRGRQYF. Written as DNA, the CDR3 is TGTGCCAGCAGCTTACACGGGAGTAGGGGTAGGCAGTATTTT. Using reference TRBV7-2 and TRBJ2-3 for the parts outside the CDR3, the full variable domain is GAGVSQSPSNKVTEKGKDVELRCDPISGHTALYWYRQSLGQGLEFLIYFQGNSAPDKSGLPSDRFSAERTGGSVSTLTIQRTQQEDSAVYLCASSLHGSRGRQYFGPGTRLTVL.

The chain uses TRBV27 and TRBJ1-6, with D unresolved. Looked up from germline, CDR1 is MNHEY and CDR2 is SMNVEV (reference sequence). Trimming stripped 4 bases from V and 8 bases from J, with 9 bases between. This CDR3 spans 13 amino acids. DNA of the CDR3: TGTGCCAGCAGTTGGGTTTCAGATTCACCCCTCCACTTT. Amino acids: CASSWVSDSPLHF.

This clonotype has only a few counts. V and J are TRBV20-1 and TRBJ2-1; TRBD2 matches at 13 bases. Trimming removed 3 bases from V and 4 bases from J; junction bases left unmatched: 9. Germline values: CDR1 DFQATT, CDR2 SNEGSKA (reference sequence). This CDR3 is 17 amino acids long. The CDR3, as DNA: TGCAGTGCTAGCCCGGGACTAGCGGGAAGGGGATACAATGAGCAGTTCTTC. This encodes CSASPGLAGRGYNEQFF.

This clonotype was detected only a few times. V is TRBV28 and J is TRBJ2-7; TRBD1 aligns across 7 bases. Trimming removed 4 bases from V and 3 bases from J; junction bases left unmatched: 3. This CDR3 is 13 amino acids long. Germline CDR1 MDHEN, CDR2 SYDVKM. This CDR3 is CASSSQGDYEQYF. The CDR3 bases are TGTGCCAGCAGTTCCCAGGGGGACTACGAGCAGTACTTC.